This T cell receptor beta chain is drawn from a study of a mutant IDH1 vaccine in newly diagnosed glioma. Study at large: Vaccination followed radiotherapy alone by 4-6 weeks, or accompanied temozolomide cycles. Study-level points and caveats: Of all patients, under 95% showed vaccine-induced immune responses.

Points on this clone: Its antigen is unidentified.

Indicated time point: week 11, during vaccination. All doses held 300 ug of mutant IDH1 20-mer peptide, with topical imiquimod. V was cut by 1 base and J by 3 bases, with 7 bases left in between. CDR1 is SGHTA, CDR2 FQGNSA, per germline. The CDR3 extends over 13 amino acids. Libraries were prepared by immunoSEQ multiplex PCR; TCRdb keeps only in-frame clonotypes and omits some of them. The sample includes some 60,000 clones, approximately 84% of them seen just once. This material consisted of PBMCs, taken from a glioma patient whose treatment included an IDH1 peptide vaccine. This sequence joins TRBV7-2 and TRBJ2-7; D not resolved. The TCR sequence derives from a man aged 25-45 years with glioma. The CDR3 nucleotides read TGTGCCAGCAGCTTAGACCGCAGCTACGAGCAGTACTTC. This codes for CASSLDRSYEQYF.